The 32 T cell receptor beta chains listed next were all sequenced from one sample in a study of T-cell reconstitution after alpha-beta-depleted transplantation in children. Unique molecular identifiers featured in how the TCRbeta library was prepared. TCRdb re-called the PCR reads with MiXCR, one entry per CDR3 protein. The sample shows about 640,000 distinct CDR3 sequences, roughly 15% of them seen only once. The specimen was PBMCs from the stem cell graft donor, collected from the stem cell graft. All receptors come from a human donor who donated a stem cell graft to a child with acute myeloid leukemia.

The rearrangement links TRBV20-1 to TRBJ2-7; 9 positions agree with TRBD1. After removal of 0 bases from V and 5 bases from J, the junction contained 11 bases not matched to a gene. Per the germline V gene, CDR1 is DFQATT and CDR2 is SNEGSKA (reference sequence). The CDR3 loop spans 16 amino acids. CDR3 in amino acids: CSARDLAGQGAHEQYF. The CDR3 DNA reads as TGCAGTGCTAGAGATCTGGCGGGACAGGGTGCCCACGAGCAGTACTTC.

This clonotype has a count of ten or more. V is TRBV9 and J is TRBJ1-1, with D unresolved. The germline V gene has CDR1 SGDLS and CDR2 YYNGEE. This CDR3 contains 14 residues. With 0 bases removed from V and 2 bases from J, the gap between germline ends came to 8 bases. The CDR3: CASSVARVNTEAFF. CDR3 bases: TGTGCCAGCAGCGTAGCAAGGGTAAACACTGAAGCTTTCTTT.

The chain has TRBV27 and TRBJ1-2, with 9 nucleotides matching TRBD1. This CDR3 has 14 residues. V lost 6 bases to trimming and J lost 2 bases; unmatched junction nucleotides: 4. In germline, CDR1 is MNHEY, CDR2 SMNVEV (reference sequence). In DNA form, the CDR3 reads TGTGCCAGCAGCTGGACAGGGGAAAACTATGGCTACACCTTC. It encodes CASSWTGENYGYTF.

The sample holds a few counts of this clonotype. The chain joins TRBV12-3 or TRBV12-4 to TRBJ2-2; possible D gene TRBD1, 6 bases. The CDR3 extends over 15 amino acids. Trimming removed 5 bases at V and 0 bases at J, with 10 bases between. In DNA form, the CDR3 reads TGTGCCAGCAGTCGACAGGCCACGAACACCGGGGAGCTGTTTTTT. Translating gives CASSRQATNTGELFF.

This clonotype was seen many times. This chain uses TRBV20-1 with TRBJ1-5; no reliable D call. The CDR3 runs 13 residues. Germline V gene data show CDR1 as DFQATT and CDR2 as SNEGSKA (reference sequence). Trimming shortened V by 1 base and J by 3 bases, and 7 bases separated the two germline ends. Here the CDR3 reads CSARGGFNQPQHF. DNA of the CDR3: TGCAGTGCTAGAGGGGGTTTCAATCAGCCCCAGCATTTT.

The J gene is TRBJ1-4, the V gene TRBV7-9; 8 nucleotides agree with TRBD1. Per the germline V gene, CDR1 is SEHNR and CDR2 is FQNEAQ (reference sequence). The CDR3 totals 15 residues. Trimming removed 5 bases from V and 4 bases from J; junction bases left unmatched: 6. In DNA, the CDR3 is TGTGCCAGCAGCAATGGGACAGGACTTAATGAAAAACTGTTTTTT. This encodes CASSNGTGLNEKLFF.

Ten or more counts support this clonotype. The chain carries TRBV12-3 or TRBV12-4 and TRBJ2-1; D uncertain. The V end was cut by 1 base, the J end by 12 bases, with 13 bases between. CDR3 length equals 13 residues. CDR3 bases: TGTGCCAGCAGTTTAGTCTCCCCCGTCGGGCAGTTCTTC. Its translation is CASSLVSPVGQFF.

This clonotype has a count of ten or more. The gene calls are TRBV20-1 and TRBJ1-6; D remains ambiguous. V lost 0 bases, J lost 3 bases, and 9 bases lay in between. The length of the CDR3 is 15 residues. Germline-derived CDR1 and CDR2 are DFQATT and SNEGSKA (reference sequence). The CDR3 here is CSARDEGSYNSPLHF. In nucleotides, the CDR3 is TGCAGTGCTAGAGATGAGGGCAGCTATAATTCACCCCTCCACTTT.

This clonotype has more than one count but fewer than ten. V usage is TRBV18 and J usage is TRBJ2-1, with 11 bases lining up with TRBD1. CDR3 length equals 15 residues. In germline, CDR1 is KGHSH, CDR2 LQKENI. V dropped 3 bases and J dropped 8; count of bases not matched to a gene: 6. The CDR3 protein is CASSPGQGDTYEQFF. The CDR3, as DNA: TGTGCCAGCTCACCGGGACAGGGGGATACCTATGAGCAGTTCTTC.

In its sample, this clonotype was seen many times. This sequence joins TRBV20-1 and TRBJ1-1, with no clear D. Trimming stripped 0 bases from V and 0 bases from J, with 11 bases between. Germline values: CDR1 DFQATT, CDR2 SNEGSKA (reference sequence). This CDR3 is built from 15 residues. Here the CDR3 DNA reads TGCAGTGCTAGAGATCAACGCAGCATGAACACTGAAGCTTTCTTT. Protein: CSARDQRSMNTEAFF.

CDR3 DNA: TGTGCCAGCAGTTCGTCAGGGACAGGGTCGGCCTATGGCTACACCTTC. Translated: CASSSSGTGSAYGYTF. This chain connects TRBV12-3 or TRBV12-4 to TRBJ1-2, with 9 bases that match TRBD1. The CDR3 is made up of 16 amino acids. V lost 4 bases to trimming and J lost 4 bases; unmatched junction nucleotides: 10.

The chain employs TRBV20-1 and TRBJ2-3; D uncertain. Germline values: CDR1 DFQATT, CDR2 SNEGSKA (reference sequence). V lost 0 bases, J lost 1 base, and 11 bases lay in between. CDR3 length: 15 residues. The CDR3: CSARDQVYRTDTQYF. CDR3 DNA: TGCAGTGCTAGAGATCAGGTTTACCGCACAGATACGCAGTATTTT.

The sample holds many counts of this clonotype. The chain recombines TRBV7-9 with TRBJ2-7; D is unresolved. V was clipped by 5 bases and J by 6 bases, with 8 bases between them. This CDR3 is built from 11 residues. CDR1 and CDR2 from the germline V gene are SEHNR and FQNEAQ (reference sequence). Here the CDR3 reads CASSPGSEQYF. CDR3 bases: TGTGCCAGCAGCCCAGGCAGCGAGCAGTACTTC.

This clonotype was detected ten times or more. J is TRBJ1-5 and V is TRBV15, with TRBD1 identical over 9 bases. J gave up 5 bases and V 9 bases, and 8 bases lay outside the gene matches. Per the germline V gene, CDR1 is LNHNV and CDR2 is YYDKDF (reference sequence). The CDR3 runs 14 residues. Here the CDR3 reads CATSLGTGHQPQHF. In nucleotides, the CDR3 is TGTGCCACTTCCCTCGGGACAGGGCATCAGCCCCAGCATTTT.

This clonotype occurred many times. V usage is TRBV12-3 or TRBV12-4 and J usage is TRBJ2-5, with 9 bases lining up with TRBD2. The CDR3 has 16 residues. V gave up 3 bases and J gave up 5 bases; unmatched junction bases: 10. The CDR3 nucleotides read TGTGCCAGCAGTTTTCGGGCTAGCGGGGTCGGGGAGACCCAGTACTTC. This codes for CASSFRASGVGETQYF.

This clonotype has ten or more counts. The chain links TRBV7-8 to TRBJ1-2; a possible D gene is TRBD1 (5 bases). The CDR3 consists of 17 residues. V was shortened by 1 base and J by 4 bases, with 19 bases between the two germline ends. The germline V gene encodes CDR1 SGHVS and CDR2 FQNEAQ. As DNA, the CDR3 is TGTGCCAGCAGCTTAGGGGGCCAACAGCACCCACTCTATGGCTACACCTTC. It yields the protein CASSLGGQQHPLYGYTF.

This clonotype was counted a few times. This chain connects TRBV7-2 to TRBJ2-1, with 12 bases that match TRBD2. With 2 bases clipped from V and 8 bases from J, the junction kept 10 bases outside the gene matches. CDR1 and CDR2 from the germline V gene are SGHTA and FQGNSA. The length of the CDR3 is 17 residues. CDR3 in DNA: TGTGCCAGCAGCTTATTGGGGTCTAGCGGGGGGGAGTATGAGCAGTTCTTC. Its translation: CASSLLGSSGGEYEQFF.

This clonotype was counted ten times or more. CDR3 nucleotides: TGTGCCACCAGCAGAGCGGGGGGTCAGGAAGCTTTCTTT. It encodes CATSRAGGQEAFF. The rearrangement uses TRBV15 and TRBJ1-1; weak D call: TRBD1 (5 bases). The CDR3 sequence is 13 residues long. Germline V gene lookup returns CDR1 LNHNV and CDR2 YYDKDF (reference sequence). V lost 1 base to trimming and J lost 8 bases, with 11 bases between them.

This clonotype was picked up many times. The chain uses TRBV27 and TRBJ1-2; D ambiguous. The germline V gene has CDR1 MNHEY and CDR2 SMNVEV (reference sequence). CDR3 length: 14 amino acids. The V end was cut by 6 bases, the J end by 4 bases, with 15 bases between. CDR3 nucleotide sequence: TGTGCCAGCAGACTAAAAGGGTGGTCCTATGGCTACACCTTC. It yields the protein CASRLKGWSYGYTF.

A note on this clonotype: A much larger clone differs by one base, so this may be a read error. V usage is TRBV28 and J usage is TRBJ2-7; TRBD1 agrees at 7 bases. Trimming at V came to 6 bases and at J to 2 bases, leaving 7 bases not matched to a gene. Germline lookup yields CDR1 MDHEN and CDR2 SYDVKM. The CDR3 spans 14 residues. In DNA form, the CDR3 reads TGTGCCAGCAGCCCGGGACAGCCGACCTACGAGCAGTACTTC. This codes for CASSPGQPTYEQYF. The variable domain in full, completed from reference TRBV28 and TRBJ2-7, reads DVKVTQSSRYLVKRTGEKVFLECVQDMDHENMFWYRQDPGLGLRLIYFSYDVKMKEKGDIPEGYSVSREKKERFSLILESASTNQTSMYLCASSPGQPTYEQYFGPGTRLTVT.

This clonotype was seen at least ten times. The rearrangement links TRBV5-1 to TRBJ1-5, with 9 bases fitting TRBD1. V gave up 4 bases and J gave up 5 bases; unmatched junction bases: 4. The CDR3 has 14 residues. Germline-derived CDR1 and CDR2 are SGHRS and YFSETQ. CDR3 in DNA: TGCGCCAGCAGCCCCGGGGACAGGGATCAGCCCCAGCATTTT. Translating it yields CASSPGDRDQPQHF.

There are a few counts of this clonotype. The CDR3 DNA reads as TGTGCCAGCTCACCACCAGGGGACAGGGGCTCCAAGGAGCAGTTCTTC. Its translation is CASSPPGDRGSKEQFF. This chain joins TRBV18 and TRBJ2-1, with TRBD1 matching over 10 bases. J was trimmed by 10 bases and V by 0 bases; bases with no gene match: 9. Germline CDR1 is KGHSH and CDR2 is LQKENI. The CDR3 is 16 residues long.

This clonotype was seen many times. The V and J genes are TRBV7-2 and TRBJ2-5; D gene uncertain. Looked up from germline, CDR1 is SGHTA and CDR2 is FQGNSA. CDR3 length: 11 residues. V dropped 6 bases and J dropped 7 bases, with 9 bases sitting between them. CDR3 DNA: TGTGCCAGCAGGGATGGGGTGACCCAGTACTTC. It codes for CASRDGVTQYF. The full variable domain, rest sourced from reference TRBV7-2 and TRBJ2-5, is GAGVSQSPSNKVTEKGKDVELRCDPISGHTALYWYRQSLGQGLEFLIYFQGNSAPDKSGLPSDRFSAERTGGSVSTLTIQRTQQEDSAVYLCASRDGVTQYFGPGTRLLVL.

The chain combines TRBV7-6 with TRBJ2-1, with D possibly being TRBD1 or TRBD2 (5 bases each). Germline CDR1 SGHVS, CDR2 FNYEAQ. This CDR3 has 13 amino acids. Between the trimmed V and J ends, which lost 3 bases and 14 bases, there was a span of 17 bases. The CDR3 sequence is CASSFSNRDGEFF. The DNA of the CDR3 is TGTGCCAGCAGCTTCAGCAACCGGGACGGTGAGTTCTTC.

The CDR3 DNA sequence: TGCGCCAGCAGACGGACAGGAGACTACGAGCAGTACTTC. It is translated as CASRRTGDYEQYF. V and J are TRBV5-1 and TRBJ2-7; 7 positions match TRBD1. CDR1 is SGHRS, CDR2 YFSETQ, per germline. The CDR3 covers 13 residues. V trimming: 5 bases; J trimming: 3 bases; junction bases outside the gene matches: 5.

V usage is TRBV7-2 and J usage is TRBJ2-1; no clear D gene. Germline assignment: CDR1 SGHTA and CDR2 FQGNSA. V lost 1 base, J lost 5 bases, and 6 bases lay in between. This CDR3 comprises 13 residues. The DNA for the CDR3 is TGTGCCAGCAGCTTAGAGACACACAATGAGCAGTTCTTC. Its translation is CASSLETHNEQFF.

This clonotype showed up just a few times. The chain couples TRBV12-3 or TRBV12-4 to TRBJ2-3, with a weak D call TRBD2 (6 bases). This CDR3 region has 18 residues. The V end was cut by 2 bases, the J end by 1 base, with 19 bases between. CDR3: CASSLWTGVGVGTDTQYF. Here the CDR3 DNA reads TGTGCCAGCAGTTTATGGACGGGAGTAGGGGTGGGCACAGATACGCAGTATTTT.

There are many counts of this clonotype. The chain employs TRBV12-3 or TRBV12-4 and TRBJ2-1; D unresolved. The CDR3 loop spans 12 amino acids. V shed 5 bases and J shed 6 bases, with 8 bases lying between them. The CDR3 nucleotides read TGTGCCAGCAGTGCCGCGGCCAATGAGCAGTTCTTC. Translating gives CASSAAANEQFF.

This clonotype was counted between two and nine times. This chain links TRBV20-1 with TRBJ2-6; D remains unclear. Germline V CDR1 and CDR2: DFQATT, SNEGSKA (reference sequence). The CDR3 sequence is 13 residues long. The V end was cut by 7 bases, the J end by 4 bases, with 11 bases between. In nucleotides, the CDR3 is TGCAGTGTTCCTACCCCGGGGGCCAACGTCCTGACTTTC. It codes for CSVPTPGANVLTF.

The chain joins TRBV15 to TRBJ1-6, with a tentative D call TRBD1 (6 bases). With 2 bases removed from V and 10 bases from J, the gap between germline ends came to 12 bases. Germline V lookup: CDR1 LNHNV, CDR2 YYDKDF (reference sequence). The CDR3 has 14 residues. The DNA of the CDR3 is TGTGCCACCAGCAGATCACTCCAGGGGTCACCCCTCCACTTT. Amino acid sequence: CATSRSLQGSPLHF.

The V call is TRBV20-1, the J call TRBJ2-7; 7 bases are shared with TRBD1. V was pared by 3 bases and J by 4 bases, with 12 bases of the junction left unmatched. Germline CDR1 DFQATT, CDR2 SNEGSKA (reference sequence). The CDR3 runs 15 residues. The CDR3 here is CSASHQTGSSYEQYF. The CDR3 DNA sequence: TGCAGTGCTAGTCATCAGACAGGGTCTTCGTACGAGCAGTACTTC.

The rearrangement uses TRBV11-2 and TRBJ2-1, with TRBD2 matching over 14 bases. CDR3 size: 15 residues. The germline gives CDR1 SGHAT, CDR2 FQNNGV. With 5 bases clipped from V and 9 bases from J, the junction kept 6 bases outside the gene matches. Here the CDR3 DNA reads TGTGCCAGCAGCACGGGGACTAGCGGGGGCCTTGAGCAGTTCTTC. As protein: CASSTGTSGGLEQFF.